Following are 21 T cell receptor beta chains from one sample sequenced in a study of control samples from healthy donors and cancer patients. Data came from immunoSEQ multiplex PCR; TCRdb stores just in-frame clones and leaves some out. The profile shows about 130,000 clones, roughly 91% of them singletons. The sample comprised PBMCs. The receptors were sampled from a man in his fifties with head and neck cancer.

The CDR3 region has the DNA TGTGCCAGCAGCTTGAAACTAGGAGACGAGACCCAGTACTTC. This sequence encodes CASSLKLGDETQYF. The J gene is TRBJ2-5, the V gene TRBV7-9; D is perhaps TRBD2 (5 bases). V lost 3 bases to trimming and J lost 5 bases, with 13 bases between them. The CDR3 extends over 14 amino acids. Germline CDR1 reads SEHNR; CDR2 reads FQNEAQ (reference sequence).

The chain links TRBV6-5 to TRBJ1-2; 7 bases align to TRBD1. In germline, CDR1 is MNHEY, CDR2 SVGAGI. V lost 6 bases to trimming and J lost 6 bases; unmatched junction nucleotides: 10. CDR3 length equals 14 residues. CDR3 coding DNA: TGTGCCAGCAGGGACACCGGGACAGCCCATGGCTACACCTTC. This codes for CASRDTGTAHGYTF.

This rearrangement joins TRBV6-5 to TRBJ1-2, with D tentatively TRBD1 (5 bases). This CDR3 is 14 amino acids long. Trimming pared 7 bases from V and 8 bases from J, leaving 20 bases between. Germline V gene data show CDR1 as MNHEY and CDR2 as SVGAGI. The CDR3 loop reads CASIGRGPWDGYTF. The CDR3 DNA follows: TGTGCCAGCATCGGGCGCGGACCTTGGGACGGCTACACCTTC.

This sequence joins TRBV2 and TRBJ2-2; the D gene is possibly TRBD2 (6 bases). Looked up from germline, CDR1 is SNHLY and CDR2 is FYNNEI. This CDR3 is 14 amino acids long. Deletions cut 5 bases from V and 5 bases from J, with 12 bases between. The CDR3 DNA reads as TGTGCCAGCAGTTCACGGGGGAGGACCGGGGAGCTGTTTTTT. It encodes CASSSRGRTGELFF.

The chain couples TRBV5-6 to TRBJ1-2, with a possible D match to TRBD1 (5 bases). The V end lost 4 bases, the J end lost 4 bases, and 17 bases lay between the germline ends. The CDR3 length is 15 residues. Germline lookup yields CDR1 SGHDT and CDR2 YYEEEE. This CDR3 reads CASSRRGAQSYGYTF. Written as DNA, the CDR3 is TGTGCCAGCAGCCGGAGAGGGGCGCAGAGCTATGGCTACACCTTC. Full variable domain (missing parts from reference TRBV5-6 and TRBJ1-2): DAGVTQSPTHLIKTRGQQVTLRCSPKSGHDTVSWYQQALGQGPQFIFQYYEEEERQRGNFPDRFSGHQFPNYSSELNVNALLLGDSALYLCASSRRGAQSYGYTFGSGTRLTVV.

The J gene is TRBJ2-1, the V gene TRBV11-2, with TRBD1 matching 7 bases. V was pared by 4 bases and J by 1 base, with 10 bases of the junction left unmatched. The CDR3 length is 17 residues. In germline, CDR1 is SGHAT, CDR2 FQNNGV. The CDR3 nucleotides are TGTGCCAGCAGCTCCAGACAGGGCCTTCTTTCCTACAATGAGCAGTTCTTC. This sequence encodes CASSSRQGLLSYNEQFF.

In this sample, this clone turned up once. This rearrangement joins TRBV29-1 to TRBJ2-3; 7 bases are shared with TRBD2. Germline loops: CDR1 SQVTM, CDR2 ANQGSEA. V dropped 5 bases and J dropped 4; count of bases not matched to a gene: 6. This CDR3 comprises 13 residues. CDR3 in amino acids: CSVRGEVADTQYF. The CDR3 bases are TGCAGCGTTCGGGGGGAGGTCGCAGATACGCAGTATTTT.

The V and J genes are TRBV19 and TRBJ1-2, with D perhaps TRBD1 (6 bases). The CDR3 runs 15 residues. Per the germline V gene, CDR1 is LNHDA and CDR2 is SQIVND (reference sequence). The V end lost 1 base, the J end lost 8 bases, and 17 bases lay between the germline ends. The CDR3 loop reads CASSIAPVGGGGYTF. The CDR3 region has the DNA TGTGCCAGTAGTATAGCCCCTGTTGGGGGCGGAGGCTACACCTTC.

The chain couples TRBV5-1 to TRBJ2-2; 8 nucleotides align to TRBD2. The CDR3 consists of 16 residues. After removal of 6 bases from V and 0 bases from J, the junction contained 7 bases not matched to a gene. Germline CDR1 and CDR2: SGHRS and YFSETQ. CDR3 amino acids: CASTPGGGTNTGELFF. CDR3 DNA: TGCGCCAGCACCCCCGGGGGGGGTACGAACACCGGGGAGCTGTTTTTT.

The V gene is TRBV4-3, the J gene TRBJ1-3; no clear D gene. The CDR3 covers 15 residues. Trimming pared 2 bases from V and 2 bases from J, leaving 10 bases between. Germline values: CDR1 LGHNA, CDR2 YSLEER. The CDR3 loop is CASSQNGGPGNTIYF. The CDR3 region has the DNA TGCGCCAGCAGCCAAAACGGAGGGCCTGGAAACACCATATATTTT.

The chain carries TRBV4-3 and TRBJ1-1; D is undetermined. Germline CDR1 and CDR2: LGHNA and YSLEER. CDR3 size: 14 residues. V lost 5 bases to trimming and J lost 1 base, with 11 bases between them. CDR3 sequence reads: CASSSVLENTEAFF. DNA for the CDR3: TGCGCCAGCAGCTCCGTCTTGGAGAACACTGAAGCTTTCTTT.

The rearrangement uses TRBV4-1 and TRBJ1-4; D is undetermined. The CDR3 has 14 amino acids. The germline CDR1 and CDR2 sequences are MGHRA and YSYEKL. V was trimmed by 3 bases and J by 5 bases, leaving 10 bases between them. The CDR3 reads CASSQPGPNEKLFF. In DNA form, the CDR3 reads TGCGCCAGCAGCCAGCCCGGGCCCAATGAAAAACTGTTTTTT.

In its sample, this clone was seen once. The V gene is TRBV28, the J gene TRBJ2-7, with TRBD1 identical over 7 bases. Per germline, CDR1 MDHEN and CDR2 SYDVKM. The CDR3 spans 13 residues. CDR3 residues: CASYRGPLREQYF. The CDR3 DNA reads as TGTGCTTCATACAGGGGACCCTTGAGGGAGCAGTACTTC. Looking up the rest from reference TRBV28 and TRBJ2-7 gives the full variable domain: DVKVTQSSRYLVKRTGEKVFLECVQDMDHENMFWYRQDPGLGLRLIYFSYDVKMKEKGDIPEGYSVSREKKERFSLILESASTNQTSMYLCASYRGPLREQYFGPGTRLTVT.

This chain links TRBV5-1 with TRBJ2-3; D may correspond to TRBD1 or TRBD2 (6 bases each). The CDR3 length is 15 residues. Trimming took off 6 bases at V and 4 bases at J, with 18 bases between the two ends. The germline V gene encodes CDR1 SGHRS and CDR2 YFSETQ. The CDR3 DNA reads TGCGCCAGCAAGATGGAGGGGGTTATCGCAGATACGCAGTATTTT. Translated, it gives CASKMEGVIADTQYF.

The gene calls are TRBV5-4 and TRBJ1-1, with D maybe TRBD1 (6 bases). CDR1 is SGHNT, CDR2 YYREEE, per germline (reference sequence). The V end was cut by 4 bases, the J end by 2 bases, with 12 bases between. This CDR3 comprises 14 residues. The CDR3 coding sequence is TGTGCCAGCAGCCCCCAGGGGTATAACACTGAAGCTTTCTTT. It is translated as CASSPQGYNTEAFF.

V gene TRBV29-1 combines with J gene TRBJ1-1; 10 nucleotides match TRBD1. The V segment lost 7 bases and the J segment 5 bases; nucleotides outside the gene matches: 4. CDR1 and CDR2 (germline): SQVTM, ANQGSEA. The CDR3 spans 12 residues. CDR3 region: CSAGQGGTEAFF. CDR3 coding DNA: TGCAGCGCAGGACAGGGGGGGACTGAAGCTTTCTTT.

This chain uses TRBV2 with TRBJ1-5; D is unresolved. Trimming stripped 4 bases from V and 5 bases from J, with 6 bases between. Per the germline V gene, CDR1 is SNHLY and CDR2 is FYNNEI. There are 12 residues in the CDR3. In nucleotides, the CDR3 is TGTGCCAGCAGTGCTGATTATCAGCCCCAGCATTTT. Translating it yields CASSADYQPQHF.

The chain uses TRBV18 and TRBJ2-7; TRBD1 aligns across 7 bases. V lost 4 bases, J lost 0 bases, and 3 bases stayed unmatched. This CDR3 has 14 amino acids. The germline gives CDR1 KGHSH, CDR2 LQKENI. The CDR3 loop reads CASSRGQPSYEQYF. In nucleotides, the CDR3 is TGTGCCAGCTCACGGGGACAGCCCTCCTACGAGCAGTACTTC.

The V gene is TRBV7-2, the J gene TRBJ1-2, with 7 bases lining up with TRBD1. Unmatched junction bases numbered 7, after V lost 5 bases and J lost 4 bases. This CDR3 spans 14 amino acids. Germline CDR1 reads SGHTA; CDR2 reads FQGNSA. The CDR3 sequence is CASSPDRATYGYTF. The CDR3 DNA sequence: TGTGCCAGCAGCCCCGACAGGGCTACCTATGGCTACACCTTC.

The rearrangement uses TRBV5-1 and TRBJ2-5; D remains ambiguous. V was cut by 4 bases and J by 2 bases, with 3 bases left in between. From germline, CDR1 is SGHRS and CDR2 YFSETQ. This CDR3 is built from 11 residues. The CDR3 bases are TGCGCCAGCAGCGAACAAGAGACCCAGTACTTC. This codes for CASSEQETQYF.

This rearrangement joins TRBV6-2 or TRBV6-3 to TRBJ1-5; D possibly corresponds to TRBD1 (6 bases). V was pared by 2 bases and J by 7 bases, with 9 bases between. CDR1 is MNHEY, CDR2 SVGEGT, per germline. The CDR3 consists of 13 residues. The CDR3 is CASSYLGGQPQHF. The CDR3, as DNA: TGTGCCAGCAGTTACCTCGGGGGCCAGCCCCAGCATTTT.